This is a list of T cell receptor beta chains from one sample in a study of blood T cell repertoires in COVID-19. Sequencing was performed with immunoSEQ multiplex PCR; in TCRdb, only in-frame clones are kept and a portion is missing. This table has about 260,000 clones, over 80% appearing once. The sample consisted of peripheral blood. The source of these receptors is a woman aged 35 to 49 with acute or convalescent COVID-19. Both conserved end residues are part of each CDR3. Each record gives: D gene, J gene, clone size, V gene, CDR3 protein, CDR3 DNA. A D gene is named only where the DNA matches it firmly. Rows may omit the clone size; those that give it use once, few, many or a size class.

TRBD1	TRBJ1-5	-	TRBV5-8	CASSLIGGINQPQHF	TGTGCCAGCAGCTTGATAGGGGGCATAAATCAGCCCCAGCATTTT
TRBD2	TRBJ2-5	-	TRBV25-1	CASRTSGEETQYF	TGTGCCAGCAGAACTAGCGGGGAAGAGACCCAGTACTTC
-	TRBJ2-5	-	TRBV5-4	CASSLRQGQETQYF	TGTGCCAGCAGCTTGCGTCAGGGGCAAGAGACCCAGTACTTC
TRBD1	TRBJ1-4	-	TRBV5-4	CASSNPGQGVDEKLFF	TGTGCCAGCAGCAACCCGGGACAGGGGGTGGATGAAAAACTGTTTTTT
TRBD1	TRBJ1-5	-	TRBV18	CASSPFAGTGDQPQHF	TGTGCCAGCTCACCATTCGCCGGGACAGGGGATCAGCCCCAGCATTTT
-	TRBJ1-4	-	TRBV19	CASSISGKEEKLFF	TGTGCCAGTAGTATATCGGGGAAGGAAGAAAAACTGTTTTTT
TRBD2	TRBJ2-3	-	TRBV19	CASSLGLADTQYF	TGTGCCAGTAGTCTTGGACTAGCGGATACGCAGTATTTT
TRBD2	TRBJ2-6	once	TRBV6-4	CASSRLAGGSGANVLTF	TGTGCCAGCAGTCGACTAGCGGGGGGCTCTGGGGCCAACGTCCTGACTTTC
-	TRBJ2-3	-	TRBV19	CASSMGSGTDTQYF	TGTGCCAGTAGTATGGGTAGCGGCACAGATACGCAGTATTTT
-	TRBJ2-2	-	TRBV7-2	CASSLSEGLGSTGELFF	TGTGCCAGCAGCCTTTCTGAAGGATTAGGGAGCACCGGGGAGCTGTTTTTT
-	TRBJ1-2	-	TRBV6-5	CASSYIQERNYGYTF	TGTGCCAGCAGTTATATACAGGAAAGGAACTATGGCTACACCTTC
-	TRBJ2-1	-	TRBV7-2	CASSFGTGNYNEQFF	TGTGCCAGCAGCTTCGGGACTGGAAATTACAATGAGCAGTTCTTC
TRBD1	TRBJ2-4	-	TRBV5-1	CASSYGTRQGTNIQYF	TGCGCCAGCAGCTATGGGACGCGACAGGGGACCAACATTCAGTACTTC
-	TRBJ2-1	-	TRBV6-6	CASSFSLNEQFF	TGTGCCAGCAGTTTTAGCCTAAATGAGCAGTTCTTC
-	TRBJ2-5	-	TRBV6-6	CASSVAGETQYF	TGTGCCAGCAGTGTCGCCGGGGAGACCCAGTACTTC
-	TRBJ1-5	-	TRBV12-5	CASGLVLERLSNQPQHF	TGTGCTAGTGGTTTGGTACTGGAGCGGCTGAGCAATCAGCCCCAGCATTTT
TRBD2	TRBJ2-1	-	TRBV24-1	CATSGAGDYNEQFF	TGTGCCACCAGTGGAGCGGGGGATTACAATGAGCAGTTCTTC
TRBD1	TRBJ1-3	-	TRBV4-1	CASSLQTGSSGNTIYF	TGCGCCAGCAGCCTCCAGACAGGGAGCTCTGGAAACACCATATATTTT
TRBD1	TRBJ1-2	-	TRBV12-5	CASGTDQTGPYGYTF	TGTGCTAGTGGTACCGACCAGACAGGGCCGTATGGCTACACCTTC
-	TRBJ2-5	-	TRBV10-2	CASSEVQQETQYF	TGCGCCAGCAGTGAGGTCCAGCAAGAGACCCAGTACTTC
TRBD1	TRBJ2-5	-	TRBV2	CASTELYRDREETQYF	TGTGCCAGCACTGAGCTCTACCGGGACAGGGAAGAGACCCAGTACTTC
-	TRBJ1-5	-	TRBV21-1	CASSKEDRDQPQHF	TGTGCCAGCAGCAAAGAGGACAGGGATCAGCCCCAGCATTTT
-	TRBJ2-1	once	TRBV12-3/TRBV12-4	CASSQILYNEQFF	TGTGCCAGCAGCCAAATACTCTACAATGAGCAGTTCTTC
-	TRBJ1-5	once	TRBV10-1	CASSVSPGRVGQPQHF	TGCGCCAGCAGTGTGTCCCCAGGCAGGGTAGGACAGCCCCAGCATTTT
-	TRBJ1-1	-	TRBV7-3	CASSLLPINTEAFF	TGTGCCAGCAGCTTACTACCGATCAACACTGAAGCTTTCTTT
TRBD1	TRBJ1-4	-	TRBV10-3	CAISASQGANEKLFF	TGTGCCATCAGTGCTTCACAGGGGGCTAATGAAAAACTGTTTTTT
-	TRBJ1-4	-	TRBV15	CATQGVREKLFF	TGTGCCACCCAGGGTGTTAGGGAAAAACTGTTTTTT
-	TRBJ2-3	once	TRBV13	CASSLASAAGDTQYF	TGTGCCAGCAGCTTAGCGAGCGCGGCCGGCGATACGCAGTATTTT
-	TRBJ1-5	-	TRBV5-6	CASSLAPNQGYSNQPQHF	TGTGCCAGCAGCTTGGCCCCGAACCAGGGATATAGCAATCAGCCCCAGCATTTT
-	TRBJ1-1	once	TRBV7-9	CASSSRGPNTEAFF	TGTGCCAGCAGCTCGCGAGGCCCGAACACTGAAGCTTTCTTT
TRBD1	TRBJ1-6	-	TRBV4-1	CASSQMTGLWGSSPLHF	TGCGCCAGCAGCCAAATGACAGGGTTGTGGGGGTCGTCACCCCTCCACTTT
TRBD2	TRBJ2-1	-	TRBV12-3/TRBV12-4	CASSGLAHNEQFF	TGTGCCAGCAGCGGACTAGCGCACAATGAGCAGTTCTTC
-	TRBJ2-1	-	TRBV24-1	CATSDLASEQFF	TGTGCCACCAGTGATTTGGCGAGTGAGCAGTTCTTC
TRBD1	TRBJ1-2	-	TRBV6-5	CASSRDRDYGYTF	TGTGCCAGCAGTCGGGACAGAGATTATGGCTACACCTTC
TRBD2	TRBJ2-1	-	TRBV7-3	CASSLASGVRSEQFF	TGTGCCAGCAGCCTAGCCAGCGGGGTACGGAGTGAGCAGTTCTTC
-	TRBJ1-1	once	TRBV11-2	CASSFLAVNTEAFF	TGTGCCAGCAGCTTCTTGGCGGTGAACACTGAAGCTTTCTTT
-	TRBJ1-1	-	TRBV6-5	CASSLRVGMNTEAFF	TGTGCCAGCAGCCTGCGTGTCGGTATGAACACTGAAGCTTTCTTT
-	TRBJ1-2	once	TRBV20-1	CSAWAWSYTF	TGCAGTGCTTGGGCGTGGAGCTACACCTTC
-	TRBJ1-2	-	TRBV12-3/TRBV12-4	CASSTPRQDGYTF	TGTGCCAGCAGTACGCCCAGACAGGATGGCTACACCTTC